The TCR beta chain described here comes from a study of blood T cells in healthy people across ages. Study-wide results and caveats: Diversity estimates drawn from one million T cells were deemed underestimates. Roughly linearly, TCR beta diversity per million T cells fell as age increased.

This clonotype was counted many times. Its antigen remains unknown. Healthy Caucasian individuals from Russia aged about 6 to 90 served as donors. The CDR3 runs to 12 residues. V dropped 8 bases and J dropped 5 bases, with 15 bases sitting between them. Germline V gives CDR1 SQVTM, CDR2 ANQGSEA. Through a sample-barcoded 5' primer and a J-beta primer mix, a second PCR was run for about 6 to 11 cycles. Each CDR3 protein is one row after TCRdb ran MiXCR on the 5' RACE reads. The sample holds 650,000 to 1,000,000 distinct CDR3 sequences; less than 60% are singletons and the top ten take around 18%. This chain links TRBV29-1 with TRBJ2-5; no clear D gene. The receptor was isolated from a man older than 75 in good health. Sequenced material: blood. The CDR3 loop is CSLRQTGETQYF. The CDR3 DNA follows: TGCAGCCTACGGCAGACCGGTGAGACCCAGTACTTC.